This is a list of T cell receptor beta chains from one sample in a study of OX40 agonist ivuxolimab in advanced cancers. Only in-frame clones appear in the TCRdb table, and some are missing; sequencing was by immunoSEQ multiplex PCR. In the table there are 15,000 to 20,000 clones, around 83% of which are singletons. The sample was CD4+ or CD8+ T cells sorted from blood, taken in a trial of the OX40 agonist ivuxolimab. The receptors stem from an adult with an advanced solid tumor such as melanoma, head and neck, liver or kidney cancer. The conserved cysteine and the conserved F or W are not part of the CDR3 here.

TRBV7-2	TRBJ1-2	ASSPTGYGTNYGYT
TRBV6-4	TRBJ1-2	ASSDVTNYGRKFYGYT
TRBV30	TRBJ1-1	AWSGVGTEAF
TRBV6-6	TRBJ2-7	ASRENSPYEQY
TRBV18	TRBJ1-1	ASSPSGGGTEAF
TRBV20-1	TRBJ2-7	SAKGDVEQY
TRBV5-8	TRBJ2-3	ASSSTGARSTDTQY
TRBV7-8	TRBJ2-4	ASSQTTGDYQY
TRBV6-1	TRBJ2-6	ASSGGQAGANVLT
TRBV6-5	TRBJ1-6	ASSSWSRGESPLH
TRBV6-5	TRBJ1-1	ASRSWDKGDAF
TRBV21-1	TRBJ2-6	ASSTEGGSGANVLT
TRBV9	TRBJ2-5	ASSTGQTETQY
TRBV7-2	TRBJ1-5	ASSAGQSYQPQH
TRBV15	TRBJ2-1	ATSRDWGGGSWQF
TRBV18	TRBJ2-3	ASSPRLADRTDTQY
TRBV7-6	TRBJ1-5	ASRGRGGSNQPQH
TRBV29-1	TRBJ1-1	TAYRGTEAF
TRBV11-2	TRBJ2-1	ASSLDGSRTSGYSYNEQF
TRBV7-7	TRBJ2-1	ASSLAGGTSYNEQF
TRBV5-1	TRBJ2-7	ASSLVAGGSEQY
TRBV29-1	TRBJ2-1	SVTVQHRGEQF
TRBV19	TRBJ2-6	ASSIGQGRANVLT
TRBV7-9	TRBJ1-1	ASSLPGRNTEAF
TRBV7-8	TRBJ2-7	ASSLKGGTTYEQY
TRBV6-5	TRBJ1-1	ASSYEPSRGTEAF
TRBV5-1	TRBJ2-3	ASSLPTSASTDTQY
TRBV18	TRBJ1-2	ASAPGNGYT
TRBV7-2	TRBJ2-1	ASSLASRGSQF
TRBV28	TRBJ2-7	ASSFGTGGEQY
TRBV9	TRBJ2-1	ASSVGGLAGGREQF
TRBV9	TRBJ1-6	ASSVTGDSPLH
TRBV6-1	TRBJ2-7	ASSLTSGTYEQY
TRBV4-3	TRBJ2-5	ASSQGVREETQY
TRBV11-2	TRBJ2-5	ASSRGLEETQY
TRBV14	TRBJ1-2	ASSLQINYGYT
TRBV2	TRBJ1-3	ASMMGASGNTIY
TRBV4-2	TRBJ1-3	ASSQEGRTSGNTIY
TRBV25-1	TRBJ2-2	ATGGGVGTGELF
TRBV7-3	TRBJ2-5	ASSKNVGLAGGETQY